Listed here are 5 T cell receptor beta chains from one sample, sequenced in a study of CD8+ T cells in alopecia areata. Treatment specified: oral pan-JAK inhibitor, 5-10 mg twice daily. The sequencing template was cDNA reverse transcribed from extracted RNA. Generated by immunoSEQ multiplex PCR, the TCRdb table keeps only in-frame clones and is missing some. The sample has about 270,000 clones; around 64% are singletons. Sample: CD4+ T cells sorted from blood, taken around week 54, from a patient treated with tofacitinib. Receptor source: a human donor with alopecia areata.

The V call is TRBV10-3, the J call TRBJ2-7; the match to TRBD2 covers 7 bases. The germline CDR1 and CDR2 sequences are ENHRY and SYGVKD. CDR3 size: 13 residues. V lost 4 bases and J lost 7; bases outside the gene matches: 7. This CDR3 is CAISGGSRAEQYF. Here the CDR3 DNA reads TGTGCCATCAGTGGCGGGAGCCGGGCTGAGCAGTACTTC.

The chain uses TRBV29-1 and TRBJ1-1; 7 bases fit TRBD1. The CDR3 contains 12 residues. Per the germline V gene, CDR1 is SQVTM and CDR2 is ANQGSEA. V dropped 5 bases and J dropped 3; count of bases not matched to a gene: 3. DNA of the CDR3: TGCAGCGTTCGACAGGGCTACACTGAAGCTTTCTTT. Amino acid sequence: CSVRQGYTEAFF.

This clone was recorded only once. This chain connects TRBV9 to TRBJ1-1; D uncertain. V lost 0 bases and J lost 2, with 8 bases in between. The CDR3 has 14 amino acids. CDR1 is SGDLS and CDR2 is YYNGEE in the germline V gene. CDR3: CASSVVAANTEAFF. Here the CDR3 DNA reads TGTGCCAGCAGCGTAGTTGCGGCAAACACTGAAGCTTTCTTT.

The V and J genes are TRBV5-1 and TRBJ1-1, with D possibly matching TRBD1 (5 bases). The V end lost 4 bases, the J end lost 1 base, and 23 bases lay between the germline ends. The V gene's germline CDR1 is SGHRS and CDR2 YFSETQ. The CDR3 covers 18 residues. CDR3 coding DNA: TGCGCCAGCAGCCCGGGGGGTACGGACCCACCCTGGAACACTGAAGCTTTCTTT. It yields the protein CASSPGGTDPPWNTEAFF.

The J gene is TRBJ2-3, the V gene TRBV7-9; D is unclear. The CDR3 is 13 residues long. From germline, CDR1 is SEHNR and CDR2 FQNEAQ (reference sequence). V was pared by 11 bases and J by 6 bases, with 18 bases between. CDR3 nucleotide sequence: TGTGCCCACAGTGCGCTAGATACGGATACGCAGTATTTT. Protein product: CAHSALDTDTQYF.